This T cell receptor (beta chain) was found in a study of beta chain features in type 1 diabetes. Study-level points and caveats: Whatever favoring of shorter templates PCR might show would apply equally to patients and controls.

TCRB transcripts that were expressed got sequenced, as all of the isolated RNA had been reverse transcribed. The data were produced by immunoSEQ multiplex PCR, yet TCRdb's version contains in-frame clones alone and is incomplete. The sample has hundreds of thousands of clones; 10% to 15% are singletons. The CDR3 length is 14 residues. Trimming took 0 bases from V and 1 from J, leaving 8 bases between them. Germline CDR1 and CDR2: SGHRS and YFSETQ. For this clone: What it recognizes is unknown.

Averaging about 116 mL, one heparinised blood draw came from each individual donor. Staining for CD45RO/CCR7/CD25/CD127/CD95/CD27 allowed sorting of CD4+ naive, central memory, regulatory and stem cell-like memory cells. The sample was naive CD4+ T cells from blood. The chain employs TRBV5-1 and TRBJ2-7; D unclear. The sequence was obtained from a young man in good health. CDR3 sequence reads: CASSLDYSSYEQYF. The CDR3, as DNA: TGCGCCAGCAGCTTGGACTATTCATCCTACGAGCAGTACTTC.